A single sample gave rise to the 30 T cell receptor beta chains below, sequenced in a study of T cells and Merkel cell carcinoma outcomes. Produced via immunoSEQ multiplex PCR; TCRdb's table is partial and in-frame only. The sample includes fewer than 25,000 clones, around 80% seen only once; the top ten take 3.1%. The sample was tumor tissue from Merkel cell carcinoma. These receptors were obtained from a human donor with Merkel cell carcinoma.

Concerning this clone itself: Germline is not matched at one junction end, which may reflect a read error. This chain's CDR3 is CASSDTGSWVSF. CDR3 bases: TGCGCCAGCAGTGATACAGGGAGTTGGGTCTCTTTC. The V gene is TRBV5-1, the J gene TRBJ2-6, with a tentative D call TRBD1 (6 bases). Germline assignment: CDR1 SGHRS and CDR2 YFSETQ. The CDR3 covers 12 residues. The full variable domain, completed using reference TRBV5-1 and TRBJ2-6, is KAGVTQTPRYLIKTRGQQVTLSCSPISGHRSVSWYQQTPGQGLQFLFEYFSETQRNKGNFPGRFSGRQFSNSRSEMNVSTLELGDSALYLCASSDTGSWVSFGAGSRLTVL.

The V and J genes are TRBV7-9 and TRBJ1-3; no firm D call. Germline V gene lookup returns CDR1 SEHNR and CDR2 FQNEAQ (reference sequence). The CDR3 is 16 amino acids. Trimming left V 0 bases short and J 0 bases short, with 9 bases between. CDR3: CASSLANRLSGNTIYF. CDR3 nucleotides: TGTGCCAGCAGCTTAGCTAACAGACTCTCTGGAAACACCATATATTTT. The full variable domain, with the rest looked up from reference TRBV7-9 and TRBJ1-3, is DTGVSQNPRHKITKRGQNVTFRCDPISEHNRLYWYRQTLGQGPEFLTYFQNEAQLEKSRLLSDRFSAERPKGSFSTLEIQRTEQGDSAMYLCASSLANRLSGNTIYFGEGSWLTVV.

By sample share, this clone is medium-sized (0.01 to 0.1%). The chain joins TRBV7-9 to TRBJ1-1; 7 bases are shared with TRBD1. V dropped 7 bases and J dropped 7; count of bases not matched to a gene: 12. The germline V gene encodes CDR1 SEHNR and CDR2 FQNEAQ (reference sequence). CDR3 size: 14 residues. The CDR3 reads CASNRDSEADEAFF. As DNA, the CDR3 is TGTGCCAGCAACCGGGACAGCGAGGCGGATGAAGCTTTCTTT.

The gene calls are TRBV7-9 and TRBJ1-4, with a possible D match to TRBD1 (6 bases). Germline CDR1 is SEHNR and CDR2 is FQNEAQ (reference sequence). The CDR3 has 13 residues. The V and J ends lost 4 bases and 12 bases respectively, with 15 bases between them. DNA of the CDR3: TGTGCCAGCAGCTCGCGGTGGGGGGCGGAACTGTTTTTT. Translated, it gives CASSSRWGAELFF.

The chain links TRBV11-2 to TRBJ2-1, with D maybe TRBD2 (5 bases). V lost 6 bases and J 8 bases, leaving 32 bases between the germline ends. Germline V CDR1 and CDR2: SGHAT, FQNNGV. The CDR3 is made up of 19 amino acids. Here the CDR3 reads CASRRTPQPLPPLYYEQFF. The CDR3 coding sequence is TGTGCCAGCAGACGGACTCCCCAACCTCTTCCCCCATTGTATTATGAGCAGTTCTTC. Using reference TRBV11-2 and TRBJ2-1 for the parts outside the CDR3, the full variable domain is EAGVAQSPRYKIIEKRQSVAFWCNPISGHATLYWYQQILGQGPKLLIQFQNNGVVDDSQLPKDRFSAERLKGVDSTLKIQPAKLEDSAVYLCASRRTPQPLPPLYYEQFFGPGTRLTVL.

V and J are TRBV20-1 and TRBJ1-1, with 7 nucleotides matching TRBD1. V was pared by 6 bases and J by 5 bases, with 3 bases of the junction left unmatched. CDR1 is DFQATT, CDR2 SNEGSKA, per germline (reference sequence). The CDR3 covers 11 residues. The DNA of the CDR3 is TGCAGTGCGTTCAGGGGGACTGAAGCTTTCTTT. Amino acid sequence: CSAFRGTEAFF.

This clone appeared once. The rearrangement uses TRBV7-9 and TRBJ1-3; D remains ambiguous. The germline V gene encodes CDR1 SEHNR and CDR2 FQNEAQ (reference sequence). Trimming stripped 1 base from V and 10 bases from J, with 5 bases between. The CDR3 spans 11 residues. The DNA of the CDR3 is TGTGCCAGCAGCTTAGTAAGGACCATATATTTT. Protein product: CASSLVRTIYF. Based on the CDR3 plus reference TRBV7-9 and TRBJ1-3, the full variable domain is DTGVSQNPRHKITKRGQNVTFRCDPISEHNRLYWYRQTLGQGPEFLTYFQNEAQLEKSRLLSDRFSAERPKGSFSTLEIQRTEQGDSAMYLCASSLVRTIYFGEGSWLTVV.

The V and J genes are TRBV19 and TRBJ1-1; D call uncertain. CDR3 length equals 15 residues. V shed 6 bases and J shed 1 base, with 15 bases lying between them. The germline gives CDR1 LNHDA, CDR2 SQIVND (reference sequence). The CDR3 is CASRTPRSGNTEAFF. The CDR3 bases are TGTGCCAGTAGGACCCCGAGAAGCGGGAACACTGAAGCTTTCTTT. Full variable domain (rest looked up from reference TRBV19 and TRBJ1-1): DGGITQSPKYLFRKEGQNVTLSCEQNLNHDAMYWYRQDPGQGLRLIYYSQIVNDFQKGDIAEGYSVSREKKESFPLTVTSAQKNPTAFYLCASRTPRSGNTEAFFGQGTRLTVV.

The V call is TRBV7-9, the J call TRBJ1-4, with 10 bases that match TRBD1. The CDR3 covers 15 residues. Looked up from germline, CDR1 is SEHNR and CDR2 is FQNEAQ (reference sequence). Losses at the gene ends were 4 bases for V and 7 bases for J; bases not matched to a gene: 6. The CDR3, as DNA: TGTGCCAGCAGCTCCCGACAGGGGGCGGTTGAAAAACTGTTTTTT. Protein: CASSSRQGAVEKLFF.

The rearrangement links TRBV4-1 to TRBJ1-1; D gene unclear. The CDR3 runs 17 residues. Germline CDR1 reads MGHRA; CDR2 reads YSYEKL. V lost 1 base and J 3 bases, leaving 18 bases between the germline ends. The CDR3: CASSQGNMGRRYTEAFF. Here the CDR3 DNA reads TGCGCCAGCAGCCAAGGAAATATGGGTCGCCGTTACACTGAAGCTTTCTTT.

Note on this clone: Mismatch with germline at one junction end may stem from a read error. The chain couples TRBV11-2 to TRBJ1-4; maybe TRBD1 (5 bases). Germline V lookup: CDR1 SGHAT, CDR2 FQNNGV. The CDR3 is 12 amino acids. The CDR3 here is CANSFLPQELFF. The CDR3 DNA follows: TGTGCCAACAGCTTCCTCCCACAGGAACTGTTTTTT.

The chain couples TRBV2 to TRBJ1-2, with TRBD1 matching 7 bases. J gave up 8 bases and V 6 bases, and 3 bases lay outside the gene matches. The V gene's germline CDR1 is SNHLY and CDR2 FYNNEI. There are 11 residues in the CDR3. The CDR3 nucleotides are TGTGCCAGCAGCGGACAGGTCGGCTACACCTTC. Translation: CASSGQVGYTF.

The J gene is TRBJ1-5, the V gene TRBV9; D might be TRBD1 (5 bases). Trimming stripped 3 bases from V and 9 bases from J, with 10 bases between. Germline assignment: CDR1 SGDLS and CDR2 YYNGEE. The CDR3 sequence is 12 residues long. The CDR3 region has the DNA TGTGCCAGCAGCGAGGCTGGGGGGCCCCAGCATTTT. It encodes CASSEAGGPQHF.

V gene TRBV27 combines with J gene TRBJ2-7; D might be TRBD2 (6 bases). Germline-derived CDR1 and CDR2 are MNHEY and SMNVEV (reference sequence). This CDR3 is 12 amino acids long. V was pared by 4 bases and J by 6 bases, with 10 bases between. DNA for the CDR3: TGTGCCAGCAGTTCCGGGGGACTCGAGCAGTACTTC. It translates to CASSSGGLEQYF.

J is TRBJ2-3 and V is TRBV11-2; either TRBD1 or TRBD2 may fit D (5 bases each). Germline CDR1 is SGHAT and CDR2 is FQNNGV. V was pared by 7 bases and J by 5 bases, with 19 bases between. The CDR3 runs 15 residues. The CDR3 sequence is CASKGPGRLGDTQYF. Here the CDR3 DNA reads TGTGCCAGCAAAGGGCCGGGACGTTTAGGAGATACGCAGTATTTT.

The rearrangement uses TRBV9 and TRBJ2-3; maybe TRBD1 (5 bases). The V end was cut by 0 bases, the J end by 10 bases, with 27 bases between. Germline CDR1 is SGDLS and CDR2 is YYNGEE. The CDR3 is 18 residues long. The CDR3 spells CASSVDPRVYYAYHAQYF. The CDR3 DNA reads TGTGCCAGCAGCGTAGACCCCAGGGTCTACTACGCCTATCACGCGCAGTATTTT.

The chain employs TRBV2 and TRBJ1-6; D unresolved. CDR1 and CDR2 (germline): SNHLY, FYNNEI. With 6 bases removed from V and 10 bases from J, the gap between germline ends came to 7 bases. CDR3 length equals 11 residues. The CDR3, as DNA: TGTGCCAGCAGGGACGGGTCACCCCTCCACTTT. Amino acids: CASRDGSPLHF. The variable domain in full, completed from reference TRBV2 and TRBJ1-6, reads EPEVTQTPSHQVTQMGQEVILRCVPISNHLYFYWYRQILGQKVEFLVSFYNNEISEKSEIFDDQFSVERPDGSNFTLKIRSTKLEDSAMYFCASRDGSPLHFGNGTRLTVT.

V is TRBV6-1 and J is TRBJ1-2; D is perhaps TRBD1 (5 bases). The CDR3 is 15 amino acids. Between the trimmed V and J ends, which lost 0 bases and 5 bases, there was a span of 13 bases. CDR1 is MNHNS, CDR2 SASEGT, per germline. CDR3 coding DNA: TGTGCCAGCAGTGAAGCTGGTAGGGGCCTTTATGGCTACACCTTC. Translated: CASSEAGRGLYGYTF.

This chain links TRBV6-1 with TRBJ2-5; a weak D match, TRBD2 (6 bases). Germline V lookup: CDR1 MNHNS, CDR2 SASEGT. V lost 3 bases, J lost 4 bases, and 15 bases lay in between. CDR3 length: 15 amino acids. The CDR3 bases are TGTGCCAGCAGTGAGGGGGTCCGGGGGATAGAGACCCAGTACTTC. This sequence encodes CASSEGVRGIETQYF.

CDR3 amino acids: CASSLLLAGPYEQYF. The CDR3 DNA sequence: TGTGCCAGCAGTTTATTGCTAGCGGGGCCCTACGAGCAGTACTTC. The rearrangement joins TRBV27 to TRBJ2-7; 9 bases match TRBD2. CDR1 and CDR2 from the germline V gene are MNHEY and SMNVEV (reference sequence). V dropped 1 base and J dropped 2; count of bases not matched to a gene: 3. This CDR3 has 15 amino acids.

The V and J genes are TRBV7-3 and TRBJ1-2; D is unresolved. V was trimmed by 1 base and J by 7 bases, leaving 19 bases between them. The CDR3 loop spans 16 amino acids. CDR1 is SGHTA and CDR2 is FQGTGA in the germline V gene. For the CDR3, the DNA is TGTGCCAGCAGCTTAATGCCGAGCGGCATTTACAGTGGCTACACCTTC. The encoded protein is CASSLMPSGIYSGYTF.

This sequence joins TRBV7-9 and TRBJ2-7; the match to TRBD1 covers 7 bases. The germline V gene has CDR1 SEHNR and CDR2 FQNEAQ (reference sequence). V was clipped by 5 bases and J by 2 bases; unmatched bases: 12. The CDR3 spans 16 residues. The CDR3 bases are TGTGCCAGCAGCCCCAGGGCGGACAGGAAAGCCTACGAGCAGTACTTC. It yields the protein CASSPRADRKAYEQYF.

J is TRBJ2-5 and V is TRBV11-2; 7 bases map to TRBD2. Germline values: CDR1 SGHAT, CDR2 FQNNGV. This CDR3 comprises 15 residues. Losses at the gene ends were 1 base for V and 2 bases for J; bases not matched to a gene: 4. CDR3 nucleotide sequence: TGTGCCAGCAGCTTAGGGGGGGGAGAGCAAGAGACCCAGTACTTC. Translating it yields CASSLGGGEQETQYF.

The chain combines TRBV7-3 with TRBJ2-3; the match to TRBD2 covers 8 bases. The CDR3 has 15 amino acids. The V segment lost 4 bases and the J segment 3 bases; nucleotides outside the gene matches: 6. Per the germline V gene, CDR1 is SGHTA and CDR2 is FQGTGA. CDR3 region: CASSSRAGETDTQYF. In DNA, the CDR3 is TGTGCCAGCAGCTCACGAGCGGGAGAAACAGATACGCAGTATTTT.

This clone was picked up a small number of times. The V call is TRBV5-1, the J call TRBJ1-2; TRBD1 might be the D (5 bases). The CDR3 is 13 residues long. V gave up 5 bases and J gave up 4 bases, with 12 bases separating them. In germline, CDR1 is SGHRS, CDR2 YFSETQ. The CDR3 sequence is CASREGTVYGYTF. The CDR3 coding sequence is TGCGCCAGCAGGGAAGGGACGGTCTATGGCTACACCTTC.

This clone was seen just once. V usage is TRBV6-1 and J usage is TRBJ1-4; perhaps TRBD1 as D (5 bases). V lost 10 bases, J lost 6 bases, and 18 bases lay in between. There are 14 residues in the CDR3. The germline V gene encodes CDR1 MNHNS and CDR2 SASEGT. The CDR3 region is CAIQDGGVYEKLFF. The CDR3 DNA reads as TGTGCCATCCAGGACGGGGGTGTTTATGAAAAACTGTTTTTT.

The genes are TRBV7-2 and TRBJ1-1; D unresolved. There are 13 residues in the CDR3. The V gene's germline CDR1 is SGHTA and CDR2 FQGNSA. Trimming took off 2 bases at V and 1 base at J, with 5 bases between the two ends. CDR3 loop: CASSLMRNTEAFF. In DNA form, the CDR3 reads TGTGCCAGCAGCTTAATGAGGAACACTGAAGCTTTCTTT. Variable domain in full (rest from reference TRBV7-2 and TRBJ1-1): GAGVSQSPSNKVTEKGKDVELRCDPISGHTALYWYRQSLGQGLEFLIYFQGNSAPDKSGLPSDRFSAERTGGSVSTLTIQRTQQEDSAVYLCASSLMRNTEAFFGQGTRLTVV.

In this sample, this clone turned up once. V is TRBV5-4 and J is TRBJ2-3, with 7 positions matching TRBD1. Trimming at V came to 1 base and at J to 5 bases, leaving 13 bases not matched to a gene. CDR1 is SGHNT and CDR2 is YYREEE in the germline V gene (reference sequence). The CDR3 is made up of 17 amino acids. The CDR3 DNA sequence: TGTGCCAGCAGCTTGCAGGGGGTGCGACCAATCGAAGATACGCAGTATTTT. Amino acids: CASSLQGVRPIEDTQYF. Drawing the rest from reference TRBV5-4 and TRBJ2-3, the complete variable domain is ETGVTQSPTHLIKTRGQQVTLRCSSQSGHNTVSWYQQALGQGPQFIFQYYREEENGRGNFPPRFSGLQFPNYSSELNVNALELDDSALYLCASSLQGVRPIEDTQYFGPGTRLTVL.

V gene TRBV29-1 combines with J gene TRBJ2-5; the D gene could be TRBD1 or TRBD2 (5 bases each). The CDR3 has 14 residues. V lost 6 bases to trimming and J lost 9 bases, with 23 bases between them. Germline values: CDR1 SQVTM, CDR2 ANQGSEA. CDR3 coding DNA: TGCAGCGTCGCCTCCGGGACGGTGGGAGAAGCCCAGTACTTC. Translating it yields CSVASGTVGEAQYF.

The chain has TRBV7-9 and TRBJ1-5; possibly TRBD1 for D (6 bases). Trimming removed 5 bases at V and 8 bases at J, with 22 bases between. This CDR3 region has 16 residues. Germline CDR1 is SEHNR and CDR2 is FQNEAQ (reference sequence). For the CDR3, the DNA is TGTGCCAGCAGCCGGGAGGGCGGGGGGCTTTACGAGCCCCAGCATTTT. This gives the protein CASSREGGGLYEPQHF.